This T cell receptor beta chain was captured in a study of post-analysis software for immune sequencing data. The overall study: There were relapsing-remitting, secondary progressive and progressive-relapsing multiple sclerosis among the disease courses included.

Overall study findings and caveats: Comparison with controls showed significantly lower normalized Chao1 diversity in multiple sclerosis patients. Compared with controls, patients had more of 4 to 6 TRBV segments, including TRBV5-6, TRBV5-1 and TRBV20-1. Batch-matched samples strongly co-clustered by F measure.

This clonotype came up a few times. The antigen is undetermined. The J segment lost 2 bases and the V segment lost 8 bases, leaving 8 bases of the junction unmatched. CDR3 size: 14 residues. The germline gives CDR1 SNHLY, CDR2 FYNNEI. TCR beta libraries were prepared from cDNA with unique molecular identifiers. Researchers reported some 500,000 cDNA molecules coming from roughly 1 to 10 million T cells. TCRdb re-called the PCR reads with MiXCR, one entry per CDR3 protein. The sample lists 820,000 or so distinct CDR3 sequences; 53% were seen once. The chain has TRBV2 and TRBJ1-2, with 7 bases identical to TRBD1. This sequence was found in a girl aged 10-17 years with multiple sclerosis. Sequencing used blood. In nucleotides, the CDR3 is TGTGCCAGCTTTGTCGGGGGACAGAACTATGGCTACACCTTC. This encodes CASFVGGQNYGYTF.